These 9 T cell receptor beta chains were all obtained from the same sample, sequenced in a study of T cells in Graves' hyperthyroidism and ophthalmopathy. Authors of the study amplified TCR beta CDR3 regions from RNA transcripts. Carried out on the TCR CDR3, a first-round RT-PCR used the HTBI primer set. TCRdb reanalysed the multiplex PCR reads using MiXCR and keeps one entry per CDR3 protein. The table lists a few hundred thousand distinct CDR3 sequences, roughly 13% of them singletons, with 5.3% in the top ten. The sequenced sample was blood. The receptors originated from a woman under 30 with Graves' hyperthyroidism.

This clonotype was detected ten times or more. This chain links TRBV5-1 with TRBJ2-1; D not resolved. This CDR3 contains 12 residues. The germline V gene encodes CDR1 SGHRS and CDR2 YFSETQ. Trimming took 0 bases from V and 8 from J, leaving 6 bases between them. CDR3 in amino acids: CASSLELDEQFF. CDR3 coding DNA: TGCGCCAGCAGCTTGGAGTTGGATGAGCAGTTCTTC.

This clonotype was seen ten or more times. CDR3 amino acids: CASSSRQGFDQPQHF. CDR3 nucleotides: TGTGCCAGCAGCAGCCGACAGGGCTTCGATCAGCCCCAGCATTTT. This chain joins TRBV7-8 and TRBJ1-5; 7 bases match TRBD1. V dropped 5 bases and J dropped 5; count of bases not matched to a gene: 9. There are 15 residues in the CDR3. The V gene's germline CDR1 is SGHVS and CDR2 FQNEAQ.

This clonotype was picked up many times. The rearrangement links TRBV12-3 or TRBV12-4 to TRBJ1-3; D gene uncertain. The CDR3 covers 16 residues. V dropped 1 base and J dropped 1 base, with 11 bases sitting between them. The CDR3 spells CASSLGLGSSGNTIYF. The CDR3 DNA reads TGTGCCAGCAGTTTAGGTCTGGGCTCGTCTGGAAACACCATATATTTT.

This clonotype was observed many times. This chain connects TRBV5-1 to TRBJ1-1, with no clear D. Trimming took 3 bases from V and 2 from J, leaving 14 bases between them. The CDR3 loop spans 15 amino acids. Germline V gene lookup returns CDR1 SGHRS and CDR2 YFSETQ. The CDR3 region has the DNA TGCGCCAGCAGCTGGGGTGGCGGGAGTAACACTGAAGCTTTCTTT. Translating gives CASSWGGGSNTEAFF.

The chain couples TRBV28 to TRBJ2-4; 10 bases are shared with TRBD1. CDR1 is MDHEN and CDR2 is SYDVKM in the germline V gene. CDR3 length: 15 residues. The junction had 6 bases not matched to a gene; V was cut back by 5 bases and J by 5 bases. The CDR3 nucleotides read TGTGCCAGCAGTCCCGGGACAGGGGACGAAAACATTCAGTACTTC. Translated, it gives CASSPGTGDENIQYF.

This clonotype was detected ten times or more. V usage is TRBV27 and J usage is TRBJ1-1; no clear D gene. The germline V gene encodes CDR1 MNHEY and CDR2 SMNVEV (reference sequence). This CDR3 is built from 16 residues. Trimming took off 1 base at V and 4 bases at J, with 16 bases between the two ends. The chain's CDR3 is CASSLFLSSKATEAFF. The CDR3 coding sequence is TGTGCCAGCAGTTTATTCTTGAGTTCAAAAGCCACTGAAGCTTTCTTT.

The chain uses TRBV24-1 and TRBJ1-4; 9 bases agree with TRBD1. CDR1 is KGHDR and CDR2 is SFDVKD in the germline V gene. CDR3 size: 13 residues. The V gene end was trimmed by 6 bases and the J gene end by 7 bases; junction bases not matched to a gene: 2. The CDR3 DNA reads TGTGCCACCAGTCCGGGACAGGGTGAAAAACTGTTTTTT. Protein product: CATSPGQGEKLFF.

The J gene is TRBJ2-1, the V gene TRBV4-2; TRBD2 matches at 8 bases. V lost 3 bases, J lost 5 bases, and 6 bases stayed unmatched. The CDR3 spans 15 residues. CDR1 is LGHNA, CDR2 YNFKEQ, per germline. The CDR3 reads CASSHPSGSDNEQFF. The CDR3 DNA is TGTGCCAGCAGCCATCCGAGCGGGAGCGACAATGAGCAGTTCTTC.

This clonotype has only a few counts. The chain couples TRBV6-1 to TRBJ1-3, with 9 nucleotides matching TRBD1. This CDR3 spans 14 amino acids. The germline gives CDR1 MNHNS, CDR2 SASEGT. The junction had 6 bases not matched to a gene; V was cut back by 5 bases and J by 7 bases. The CDR3 nucleotides read TGTGCCAGCAGTCCGGGACAGGGAAGGAACACCATATATTTT. Its protein product is CASSPGQGRNTIYF.